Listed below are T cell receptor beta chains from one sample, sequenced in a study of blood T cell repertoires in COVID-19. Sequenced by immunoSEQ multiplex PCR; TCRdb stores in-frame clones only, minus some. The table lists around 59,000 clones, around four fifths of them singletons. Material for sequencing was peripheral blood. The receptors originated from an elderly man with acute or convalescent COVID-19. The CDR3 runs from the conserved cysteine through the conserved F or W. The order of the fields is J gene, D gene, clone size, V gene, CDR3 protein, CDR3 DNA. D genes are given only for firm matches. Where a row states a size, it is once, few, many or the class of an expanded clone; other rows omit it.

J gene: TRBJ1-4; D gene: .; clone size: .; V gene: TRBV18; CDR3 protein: CASSPIDAGGEKLFF; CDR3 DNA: TGTGCCAGCTCACCTATCGACGCGGGGGGTGAAAAACTGTTTTTT
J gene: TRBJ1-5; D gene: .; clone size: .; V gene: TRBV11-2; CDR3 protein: CASSLVYGQPQHF; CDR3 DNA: TGTGCCAGCAGCTTAGTTTACGGTCAGCCCCAGCATTTT
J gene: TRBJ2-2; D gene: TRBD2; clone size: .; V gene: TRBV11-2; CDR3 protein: CASNRDYNTGELFF; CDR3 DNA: TGTGCCAGCAACCGGGACTACAACACCGGGGAGCTGTTTTTT
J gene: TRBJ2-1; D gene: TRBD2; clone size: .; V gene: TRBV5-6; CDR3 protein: CASSFGSGRGNEQFF; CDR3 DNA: TGTGCCAGCAGCTTCGGTAGCGGGAGGGGCAATGAGCAGTTCTTC
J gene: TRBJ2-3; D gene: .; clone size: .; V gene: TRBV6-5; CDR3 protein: CASSYDSGDTQYF; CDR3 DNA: TGTGCCAGCAGTTATGACAGTGGGGATACGCAGTATTTT
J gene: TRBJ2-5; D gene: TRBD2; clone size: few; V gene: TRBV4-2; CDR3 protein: CASSQGGLAGGGGETQYF; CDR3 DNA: TGTGCCAGCAGCCAGGGAGGACTAGCGGGAGGTGGAGGGGAGACCCAGTACTTC
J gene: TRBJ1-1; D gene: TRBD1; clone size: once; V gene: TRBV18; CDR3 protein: CASSLGQLEYTEAFF; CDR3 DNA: TGTGCCAGCTCACTGGGACAGCTTGAGTACACTGAAGCTTTCTTT
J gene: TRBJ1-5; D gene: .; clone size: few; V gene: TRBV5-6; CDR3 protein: CASSSRTGSQHF; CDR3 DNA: TGTGCCAGCAGCTCTAGAACGGGGTCCCAGCATTTT
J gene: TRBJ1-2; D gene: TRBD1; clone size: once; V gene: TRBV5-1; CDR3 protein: CASSQGQTYGYTF; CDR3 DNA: TGCGCCAGCAGCCAGGGACAGACCTATGGCTACACCTTC
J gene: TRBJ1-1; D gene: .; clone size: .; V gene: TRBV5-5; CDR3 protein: CASTKQVMNTEAFF; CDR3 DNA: TGTGCCAGCACAAAACAGGTAATGAACACTGAAGCTTTCTTT
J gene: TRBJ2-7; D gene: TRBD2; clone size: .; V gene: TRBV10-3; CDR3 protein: CAISKTSGITYEQYF; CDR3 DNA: TGTGCCATCAGCAAGACTAGCGGGATAACCTACGAGCAGTACTTC
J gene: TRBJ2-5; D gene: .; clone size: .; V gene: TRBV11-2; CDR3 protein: CASSSQGRNQETQYF; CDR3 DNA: TGTGCCAGCAGCTCCCAGGGAAGGAACCAAGAGACCCAGTACTTC
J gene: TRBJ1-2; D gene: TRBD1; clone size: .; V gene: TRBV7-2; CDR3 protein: CASSIDAGTANYGYTF; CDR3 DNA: TGTGCCAGCAGCATAGATGCCGGGACAGCTAACTATGGCTACACCTTC
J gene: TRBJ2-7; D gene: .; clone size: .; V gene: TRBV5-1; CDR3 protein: CASSSGSSYEQYF; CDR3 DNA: TGCGCCAGCAGTTCGGGGAGCTCCTACGAGCAGTACTTC
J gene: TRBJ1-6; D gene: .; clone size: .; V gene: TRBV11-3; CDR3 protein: CASSLWGGVSPLHF; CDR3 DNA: TGTGCCAGCAGCTTATGGGGCGGTGTTTCACCCCTCCACTTT
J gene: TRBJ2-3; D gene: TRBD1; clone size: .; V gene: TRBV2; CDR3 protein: CASRVGQGTSTDTQYF; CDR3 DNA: TGTGCCAGCAGAGTGGGACAGGGGACCAGCACAGATACGCAGTATTTT
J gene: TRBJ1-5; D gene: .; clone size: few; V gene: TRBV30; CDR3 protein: CAWSRVDQPQHF; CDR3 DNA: TGTGCCTGGAGTCGGGTCGATCAGCCCCAGCATTTT
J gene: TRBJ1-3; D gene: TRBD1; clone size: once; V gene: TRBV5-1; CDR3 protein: CASSLTGAGNTIYF; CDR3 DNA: TGCGCCAGCAGCTTGACAGGGGCGGGAAACACCATATATTTT
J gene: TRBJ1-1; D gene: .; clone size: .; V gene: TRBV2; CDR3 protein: CASTRLAGVNTEAFF; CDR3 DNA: TGTGCCAGCACCCGTCTGGCAGGGGTAAATACTGAAGCTTTCTTT
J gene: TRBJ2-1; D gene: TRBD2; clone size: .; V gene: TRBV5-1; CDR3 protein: CASSKSGTSGYNEQFF; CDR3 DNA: TGCGCCAGCAGCAAATCCGGGACTAGCGGCTACAATGAGCAGTTCTTC
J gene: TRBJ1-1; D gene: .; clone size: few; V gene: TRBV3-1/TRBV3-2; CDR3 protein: CASSRNLDSGTEAFF; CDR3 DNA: TGTGCCAGCAGCCGAAACCTGGACAGTGGCACTGAAGCTTTCTTT
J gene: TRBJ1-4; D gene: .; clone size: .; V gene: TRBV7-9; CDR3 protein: CASSLPNQQGSDFKLFF; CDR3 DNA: TGTGCCAGCAGCTTACCGAATCAACAGGGTTCCGATTTCAAACTGTTTTTT
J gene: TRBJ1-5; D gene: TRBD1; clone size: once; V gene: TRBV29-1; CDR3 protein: CSVGGGGPSSQHF; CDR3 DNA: TGCAGCGTAGGAGGAGGGGGCCCCTCGTCCCAGCATTTT
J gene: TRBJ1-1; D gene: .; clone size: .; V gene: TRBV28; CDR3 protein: CASSAPGFNTEAFF; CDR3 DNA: TGTGCCAGCAGTGCTCCAGGGTTCAACACTGAAGCTTTCTTT
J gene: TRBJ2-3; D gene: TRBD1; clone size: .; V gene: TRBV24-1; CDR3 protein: CATSETDRRGTDTQYF; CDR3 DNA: TGTGCCACCAGTGAGACGGACAGGCGAGGCACAGATACGCAGTATTTT
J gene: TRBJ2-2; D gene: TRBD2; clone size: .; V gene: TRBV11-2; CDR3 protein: CASINRLAGGPRTGELFF; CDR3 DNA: TGTGCCAGCATCAACCGACTAGCGGGAGGGCCAAGAACCGGGGAGCTGTTTTTT
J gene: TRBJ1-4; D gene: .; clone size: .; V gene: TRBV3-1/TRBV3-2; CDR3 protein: CASSQLNEKLFF; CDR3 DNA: TGTGCCAGCAGCCAACTTAATGAAAAACTGTTTTTT
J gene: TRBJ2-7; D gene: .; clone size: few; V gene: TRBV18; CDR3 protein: CASSLQASYEQYF; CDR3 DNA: TGTGCCAGCTCATTACAGGCCTCCTACGAGCAGTACTTC
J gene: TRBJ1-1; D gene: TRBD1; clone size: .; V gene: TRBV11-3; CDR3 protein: CASSTSGQAGAEAFF; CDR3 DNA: TGTGCCAGCAGCACAAGCGGACAGGCGGGCGCTGAAGCTTTCTTT
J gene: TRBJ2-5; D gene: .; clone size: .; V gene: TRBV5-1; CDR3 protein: CASSFESPHLQETQYF; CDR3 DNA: TGCGCCAGCAGCTTTGAGTCCCCTCATCTCCAAGAGACCCAGTACTTC
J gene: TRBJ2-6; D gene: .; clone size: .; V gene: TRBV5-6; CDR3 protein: CASSFQGSGANVLTF; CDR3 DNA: TGTGCCAGCAGCTTCCAGGGGTCGGGGGCCAACGTCCTGACTTTC
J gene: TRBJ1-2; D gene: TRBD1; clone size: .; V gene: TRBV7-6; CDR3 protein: CASSLRVGQAWQRANYGYTF; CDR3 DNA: TGTGCCAGCAGCCTGAGAGTTGGACAGGCCTGGCAAAGAGCTAACTATGGCTACACCTTC
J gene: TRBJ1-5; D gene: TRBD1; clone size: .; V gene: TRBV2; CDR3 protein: CASSEWLGQGNPQHF; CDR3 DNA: TGTGCCAGCAGTGAATGGTTGGGACAGGGTAACCCCCAGCATTTT